The entry below gives a single T cell receptor (beta chain) sequence along with its context. Its antigen is not identified. Unrecorded immune exposure was likely among donors, who were nominally healthy when sampled. The data were obtained in a study of cytomegalovirus exposure and HLA in healthy donors. Study findings and constraints: Previous analysis showed most TCR beta V segments were productive about 87% or about 30% of the time.

Researchers ran the PCR with 60 Vbeta and 13 Jbeta primers. Profiling relied on immunoSEQ multiplex PCR, and the TCRdb table lists in-frame clones only, not all of them. The repertoire consists of approximately 220,000 clones, with over 60% occurring once and the leading ten covering 0.6% to 0.7%. The V gene lost 2 bases and the J gene lost 7 bases, with 14 bases spanning the gap. Germline V gives CDR1 SGHVS, CDR2 FQNEAQ. The CDR3 extends over 14 amino acids. This clonotype was sampled from a young man in good health and CMV-seronegative. Source material: PBMCs. This sequence joins TRBV7-8 and TRBJ1-1; no clear D. CDR3 nucleotides: TGTGCCAGCAGCTTATTTGACCTCTCGGGTGAAGCTTTCTTT. It yields the protein CASSLFDLSGEAFF.